The rows below give T cell receptor beta chains drawn from one sample of a study of blood T cell repertoires in COVID-19. Sequenced by immunoSEQ multiplex PCR; TCRdb stores in-frame clones only, minus some. The table records about 120,000 clones, roughly 83% of them present only once. The sample taken for sequencing was peripheral blood. These receptors all stem from an elderly woman with acute or convalescent COVID-19. The CDR3 runs from the conserved cysteine through the conserved F or W. A D gene is named only where the DNA matches it firmly. A clone size is listed for some rows: how often the clone was seen (once, few, many), or a class if it is expanded.

D gene: TRBD1; V gene: TRBV5-1; clone size: NA; J gene: TRBJ1-3; CDR3 DNA: TGCGCCAGCAGCTTAGATACAGGGGCTGGAAACACCATATATTTT; CDR3 protein: CASSLDTGAGNTIYF
D gene: TRBD1; V gene: TRBV10-3; clone size: NA; J gene: TRBJ1-1; CDR3 DNA: TGTGCCATCACTGGGACAGCGAACACTGAAGCTTTCTTT; CDR3 protein: CAITGTANTEAFF
D gene: NA; V gene: TRBV20-1; clone size: NA; J gene: TRBJ1-2; CDR3 DNA: TGCAGTGCTAGTGAGTCTCATGGAGATTGGCGTGGCTACACCTTC; CDR3 protein: CSASESHGDWRGYTF
D gene: TRBD2; V gene: TRBV5-1; clone size: NA; J gene: TRBJ2-5; CDR3 DNA: TGCGCCAGCAGCTTGGGTAGCGGGAAGGAGACCCAGTACTTC; CDR3 protein: CASSLGSGKETQYF
D gene: NA; V gene: TRBV5-4; clone size: NA; J gene: TRBJ1-3; CDR3 DNA: TGTGCCAGCAGCTTGGATGGGGGCCCCGGAAACACCATATATTTT; CDR3 protein: CASSLDGGPGNTIYF
D gene: TRBD1; V gene: TRBV6-5; clone size: once; J gene: TRBJ1-2; CDR3 DNA: TGTGCCAGCAGTTCCCGACAGGGAAAGGACTATGGCTACACCTTC; CDR3 protein: CASSSRQGKDYGYTF
D gene: NA; V gene: TRBV4-3; clone size: NA; J gene: TRBJ1-4; CDR3 DNA: TGCGCCAGCAGCGGACACAGGGCGGCTAATGAAAAACTGTTTTTT; CDR3 protein: CASSGHRAANEKLFF
D gene: TRBD1; V gene: TRBV28; clone size: few; J gene: TRBJ1-5; CDR3 DNA: TGTGCCAGCAGTCCCGGCCGAGGACAGGGGAGGCCCCAGCATTTT; CDR3 protein: CASSPGRGQGRPQHF
D gene: NA; V gene: TRBV5-1; clone size: NA; J gene: TRBJ2-3; CDR3 DNA: TGCGCCAGCAGCTTGGCCCCAGGGAAGGGCACAGATACGCAGTATTTT; CDR3 protein: CASSLAPGKGTDTQYF
D gene: TRBD1; V gene: TRBV5-1; clone size: NA; J gene: TRBJ2-2; CDR3 DNA: TGCGCCAGCAGCGCGGGACAGGGCTACACCGGGGAGCTGTTTTTT; CDR3 protein: CASSAGQGYTGELFF